This record concerns one T cell receptor beta chain sequence. The antigen is not known. In making TCR beta libraries, quantitative 5'-RACE with molecular barcodes was used. TCRdb analysed the 5' RACE reads with MiXCR anew, one entry per CDR3 protein. The table includes 200,000 to 300,000 distinct CDR3 sequences, 20% to 30% detected once. These data come from a study of CD8 T cells in ankylosing spondylitis. Notes on the study in general: Ankylosing spondylitis blood appeared to be characterized by a TCR beta motif of several highly homologous variants. Reportedly, disease-linked clones are significantly enriched in ankylosing spondylitis patients' matched synovial fluid.

Per germline, CDR1 DFQATT and CDR2 SNEGSKA (reference sequence). This CDR3 comprises 14 residues. V lost 4 bases, J lost 0 bases, and 11 bases lay in between. The sequenced material came from blood, either unsorted or a sorted T cell fraction (not recorded which). The chain combines TRBV20-1 with TRBJ2-3; possibly TRBD1 or TRBD2 for D (6 bases each). This TCR came from a male donor with ankylosing spondylitis or in good health (not recorded which). CDR3 residues: CSAKRGDSTDTQYF. CDR3 nucleotide sequence: TGCAGTGCTAAAAGGGGGGATAGCACAGATACGCAGTATTTT.